This T cell receptor beta chain emerged from a study of T cell repertoires in cytomegalovirus infection. Regarding this clonotype: No antigen is known for it.

TCRdb passed the reads through MiXCR, listing each CDR3 protein once. The sample comprises 750,000 to 900,000 distinct CDR3 sequences, around 29% of which are singletons, and around 14% rests with the top ten. Study results and caveats: Cumulative public TCR beta family frequency identified carriers of CMV plus the relevant HLA.

This CDR3 has 15 amino acids. Germline lookup yields CDR1 SEHNR and CDR2 FQNEAQ (reference sequence). J was trimmed by 7 bases and V by 5 bases; bases with no gene match: 13. The gene calls are TRBV7-9 and TRBJ1-2, with 7 bases aligning to TRBD1. This sequence originates from a human donor in good health (CMV status not recorded). Some clones in this sample may be carry-over from other donors' samples. The sequences come from cultured CD8+ T cells from PBMCs, collected from culture after CMV antigen stimulation. CDR3 nucleotide sequence: TGTGCCAGCAGCCTCTTAACGACAGGGCCGGGTGGCTACACCTTC. It yields the protein CASSLLTTGPGGYTF.